This T cell receptor beta chain originates from a study of shared clonotypes between healthy human individuals. Clones were read by immunoSEQ multiplex PCR, and TCRdb kept only the in-frame ones, dropping some. The sample records under 1,100,000 clones, approximately 70% being singletons. The CDR3 length is 15 residues. With 4 bases removed from V and 1 base from J, the gap between germline ends came to 12 bases. Germline loops: CDR1 SGHDT, CDR2 YYEEEE. Sequencing input: memory CD4+ T cells sorted from blood. Subset of the sample: CD45RA-negative fraction. The receptor's source is a man aged 18 to 29 in good health. This rearrangement joins TRBV5-6 to TRBJ1-5; no firm D call. CDR3 in DNA: TGTGCCAGCAGCCTTCGTACAGTAAGCAATCAGCCCCAGCATTTT. Protein sequence: CASSLRTVSNQPQHF.